This TCR beta chain emerged from a study of CD8 T cells in ankylosing spondylitis. Germline V gene sequence: CDR1 SGHTS, CDR2 YDEGEE. Germline trimming cut 0 bases from V and 3 bases from J; bases unmatched to any gene: 6. The CDR3 is 16 amino acids. The sample holds a few counts of this clonotype. Each CDR3 protein gets one entry after TCRdb re-called the 5' RACE reads with MiXCR. The sample carries just over 350,000 distinct CDR3 sequences, 20% recorded once. This receptor was identified in a male donor with ankylosing spondylitis or in good health (not recorded which). This chain links TRBV5-8 with TRBJ2-1; the match to TRBD2 covers 7 bases. The material sequenced was blood, either unsorted or a sorted T cell fraction (not recorded which). In nucleotides, the CDR3 is TGTGCCAGCAGCTTGGGACTTCTAGCGGTCTACAATGAGCAGTTCTTC. Protein sequence: CASSLGLLAVYNEQFF.